The 6 T cell receptor beta chains listed next were all sequenced from one sample in a study of T cell responses to AZD1222 COVID-19 vaccine. TCRdb's table, derived via immunoSEQ multiplex PCR, lists solely in-frame clones and lacks some. The sample comprises roughly 150,000 clones, roughly 90% of which are singletons, and about 1.9% rests with the top ten. Sequenced here: peripheral blood, sampled on day 0 of AZD1222 vaccination. The receptor set was obtained from an adult in good health.

This clone showed up just a few times. The genes are TRBV30 and TRBJ1-3; a weak D match, TRBD1 (5 bases). The V gene lost 2 bases and the J gene lost 0 bases, with 20 bases spanning the gap. CDR3 length: 18 residues. CDR1 is GTSNPN and CDR2 is SVGIG in the germline V gene (reference sequence). The chain's CDR3 is CAWSQMGLGRLSGNTIYF. In nucleotides, the CDR3 is TGTGCCTGGAGTCAGATGGGGCTAGGACGACTCTCTGGAAACACCATATATTTT.

The rearrangement uses TRBV13 and TRBJ1-5; a possible D gene is TRBD1 (5 bases). The germline gives CDR1 PRHDT, CDR2 FYEKMQ (reference sequence). V gave up 1 base and J gave up 7 bases, with 11 bases separating them. This CDR3 comprises 14 residues. The chain's CDR3 is CASSLERGKQPQHF. For the CDR3, the DNA is TGTGCCAGCAGCTTAGAGCGGGGGAAACAGCCCCAGCATTTT. Together with reference TRBV13 and TRBJ1-5, the CDR3 gives the full variable domain: AAGVIQSPRHLIKEKRETATLKCYPIPRHDTVYWYQQGPGQDPQFLISFYEKMQSDKGSIPDRFSAQQFSDYHSELNMSSLELGDSALYFCASSLERGKQPQHFGDGTRLSIL.

This clone was picked up one time. The J gene is TRBJ1-2, the V gene TRBV10-3; D might be TRBD1 (6 bases). The germline V gene has CDR1 ENHRY and CDR2 SYGVKD. This CDR3 region has 16 residues. V was pared by 0 bases and J by 5 bases, with 16 bases between. CDR3: CAISESGSPQGYGYTF. For the CDR3, the DNA is TGTGCCATCAGTGAGTCTGGGAGCCCGCAGGGGTATGGCTACACCTTC.

V gene TRBV29-1 combines with J gene TRBJ2-5; 9 bases line up with TRBD2. The ends lost 1 base at V and 2 bases at J; junction bases unmatched: 5. Germline CDR1 is SQVTM and CDR2 is ANQGSEA. The CDR3 consists of 15 residues. The CDR3 sequence: CSVEGLAEKQETQYF. CDR3 DNA: TGCAGCGTTGAAGGACTAGCGGAGAAACAAGAGACCCAGTACTTC.

The CDR3 DNA is TGTGCCAGCAGTTCTGCTTTAGTGTACCAAGAGACCCAGTACTTC. Protein product: CASSSALVYQETQYF. The chain combines TRBV28 with TRBJ2-5; D not resolved. The CDR3 totals 15 residues. V was shortened by 4 bases and J by 0 bases, with 12 bases between the two germline ends. Germline V gene lookup returns CDR1 MDHEN and CDR2 SYDVKM.

The chain is built from TRBV18 and TRBJ1-6; D gene unclear. The ends were cut back, 8 bases at V and 9 bases at J, with 11 bases in the middle. CDR1 KGHSH and CDR2 LQKENI come from the germline V gene. The CDR3 has 12 amino acids. The CDR3 region has the DNA TGTGCCAGCCAGTTAGAGGGTTCACCCCTCCACTTT. As protein: CASQLEGSPLHF.